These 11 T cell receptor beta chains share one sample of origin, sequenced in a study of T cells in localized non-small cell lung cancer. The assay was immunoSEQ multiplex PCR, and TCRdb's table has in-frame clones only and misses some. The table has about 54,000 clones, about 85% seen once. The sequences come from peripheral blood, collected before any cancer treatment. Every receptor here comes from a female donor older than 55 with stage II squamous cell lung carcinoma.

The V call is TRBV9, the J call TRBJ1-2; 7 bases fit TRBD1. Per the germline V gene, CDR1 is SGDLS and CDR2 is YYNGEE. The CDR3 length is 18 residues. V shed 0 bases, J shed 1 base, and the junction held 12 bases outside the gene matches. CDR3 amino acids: CASSVGLTGAELNYGYTF. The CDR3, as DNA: TGTGCCAGCAGCGTAGGGCTAACAGGGGCCGAGCTTAACTATGGCTACACCTTC.

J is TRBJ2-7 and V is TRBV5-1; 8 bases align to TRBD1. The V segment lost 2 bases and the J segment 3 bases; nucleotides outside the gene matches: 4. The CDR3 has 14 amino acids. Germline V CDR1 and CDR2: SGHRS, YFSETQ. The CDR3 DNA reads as TGCGCCAGCAGCTTCGGGACAGGTGGCTACGAGCAGTACTTC. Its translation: CASSFGTGGYEQYF.

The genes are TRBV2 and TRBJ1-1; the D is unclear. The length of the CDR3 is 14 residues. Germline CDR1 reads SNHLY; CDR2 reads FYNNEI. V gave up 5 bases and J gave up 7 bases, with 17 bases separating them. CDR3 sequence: CASSSDGWAYEAFF. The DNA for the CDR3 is TGTGCCAGCAGTTCGGACGGATGGGCTTATGAAGCTTTCTTT.

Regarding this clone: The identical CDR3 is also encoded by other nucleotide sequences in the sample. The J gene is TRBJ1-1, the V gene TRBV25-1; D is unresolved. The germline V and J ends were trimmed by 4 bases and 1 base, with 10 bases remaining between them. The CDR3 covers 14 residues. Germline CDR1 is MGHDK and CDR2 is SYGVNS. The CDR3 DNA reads TGTGCCAGCAGTGCCCCAGGCGGGAACACTGAAGCTTTCTTT. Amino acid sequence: CASSAPGGNTEAFF.

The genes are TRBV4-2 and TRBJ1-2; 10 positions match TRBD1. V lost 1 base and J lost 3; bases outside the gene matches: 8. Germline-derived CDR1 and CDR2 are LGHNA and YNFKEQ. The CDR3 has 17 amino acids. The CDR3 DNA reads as TGTGCCAGCAGCCAAGGGTTCGAGGGGACAGGGGACTATGGCTACACCTTC. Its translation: CASSQGFEGTGDYGYTF.

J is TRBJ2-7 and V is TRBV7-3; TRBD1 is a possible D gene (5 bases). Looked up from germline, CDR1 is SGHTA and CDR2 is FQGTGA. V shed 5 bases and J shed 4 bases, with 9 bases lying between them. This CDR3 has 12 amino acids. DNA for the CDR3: TGTGCCAGCAGCCTTACAGGTTACGAGCAGTACTTC. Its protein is CASSLTGYEQYF.

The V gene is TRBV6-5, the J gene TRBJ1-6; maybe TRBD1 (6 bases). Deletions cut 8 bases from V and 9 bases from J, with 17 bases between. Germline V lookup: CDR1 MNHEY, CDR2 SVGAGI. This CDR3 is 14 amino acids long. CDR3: CASATGTITSPLHF. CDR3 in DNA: TGTGCCAGCGCCACCGGGACAATTACTTCACCCCTCCACTTT.

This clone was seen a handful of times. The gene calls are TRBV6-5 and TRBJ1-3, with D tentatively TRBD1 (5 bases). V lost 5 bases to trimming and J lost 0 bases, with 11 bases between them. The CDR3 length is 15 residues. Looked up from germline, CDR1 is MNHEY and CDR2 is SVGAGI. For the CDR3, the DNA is TGTGCCAGCAGTCGGGACGGAGACTCTGGAAACACCATATATTTT. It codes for CASSRDGDSGNTIYF.

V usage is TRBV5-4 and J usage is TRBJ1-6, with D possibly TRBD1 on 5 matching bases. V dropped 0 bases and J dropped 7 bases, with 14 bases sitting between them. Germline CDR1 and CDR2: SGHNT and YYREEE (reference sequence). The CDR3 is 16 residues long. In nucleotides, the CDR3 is TGTGCCAGCAGCTTGGCCCCGCCAGGGACGAATTCACCCCTCCACTTT. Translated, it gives CASSLAPPGTNSPLHF.

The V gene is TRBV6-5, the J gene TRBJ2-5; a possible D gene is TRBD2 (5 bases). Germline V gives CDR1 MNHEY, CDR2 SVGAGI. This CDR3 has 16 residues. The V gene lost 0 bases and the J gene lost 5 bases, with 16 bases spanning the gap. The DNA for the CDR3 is TGTGCCAGCAGTTACTCGAGCCTAGCATTATCGGAGACCCAGTACTTC. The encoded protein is CASSYSSLALSETQYF.

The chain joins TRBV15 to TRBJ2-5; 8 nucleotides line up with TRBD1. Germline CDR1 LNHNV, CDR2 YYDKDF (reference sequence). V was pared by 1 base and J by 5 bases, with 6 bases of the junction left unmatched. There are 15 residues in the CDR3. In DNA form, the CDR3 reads TGTGCCACCAGCAGAGTACAGGGGGGCGGTGAGACCCAGTACTTC. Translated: CATSRVQGGGETQYF.